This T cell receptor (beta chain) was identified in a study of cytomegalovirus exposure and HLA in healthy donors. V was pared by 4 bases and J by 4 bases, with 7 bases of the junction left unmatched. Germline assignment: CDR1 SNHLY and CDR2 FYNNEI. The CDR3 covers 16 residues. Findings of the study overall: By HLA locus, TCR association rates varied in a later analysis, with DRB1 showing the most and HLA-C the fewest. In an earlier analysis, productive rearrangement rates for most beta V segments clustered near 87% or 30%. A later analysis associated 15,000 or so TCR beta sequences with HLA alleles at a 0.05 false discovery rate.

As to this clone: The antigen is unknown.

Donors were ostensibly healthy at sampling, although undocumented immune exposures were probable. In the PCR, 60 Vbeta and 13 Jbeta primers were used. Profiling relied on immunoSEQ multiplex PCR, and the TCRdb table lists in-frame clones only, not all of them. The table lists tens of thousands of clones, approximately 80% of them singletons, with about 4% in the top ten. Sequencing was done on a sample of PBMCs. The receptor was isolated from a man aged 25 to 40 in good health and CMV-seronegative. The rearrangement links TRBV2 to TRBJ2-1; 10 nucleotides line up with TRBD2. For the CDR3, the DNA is TGTGCCAGCAGTGCCTACGGGACTAGCGAGTACAATGAGCAGTTCTTC. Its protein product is CASSAYGTSEYNEQFF.